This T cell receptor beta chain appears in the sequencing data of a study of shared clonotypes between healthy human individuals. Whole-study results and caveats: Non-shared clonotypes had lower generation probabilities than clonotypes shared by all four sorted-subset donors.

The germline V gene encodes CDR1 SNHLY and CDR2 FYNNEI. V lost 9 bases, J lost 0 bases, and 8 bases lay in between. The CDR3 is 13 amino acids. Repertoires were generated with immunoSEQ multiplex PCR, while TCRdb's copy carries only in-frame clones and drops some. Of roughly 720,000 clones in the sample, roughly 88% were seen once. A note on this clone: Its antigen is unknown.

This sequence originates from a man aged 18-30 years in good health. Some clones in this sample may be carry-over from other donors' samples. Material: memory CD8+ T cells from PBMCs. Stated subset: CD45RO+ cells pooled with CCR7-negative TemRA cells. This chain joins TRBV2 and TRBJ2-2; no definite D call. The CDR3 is CARRQTNTGELFF. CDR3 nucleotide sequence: TGTGCCAGACGGCAGACGAACACCGGGGAGCTGTTTTTT.